These 15 T cell receptor beta chains came from one sample sequenced in a study of blood T cell repertoires in COVID-19. TCRdb keeps only in-frame clones here, not all; method: immunoSEQ multiplex PCR. The table lists about 140,000 clones, 60% to 80% of them singletons. Material for sequencing was PBMCs or T cells enriched from blood (not recorded which). These receptors were taken from a woman aged 45-65 years who had recovered from COVID-19.

This clone showed up just a few times. The rearrangement uses TRBV19 and TRBJ2-3; D is possibly TRBD2 (6 bases). The CDR3 runs to 16 residues. Germline CDR1 reads LNHDA; CDR2 reads SQIVND (reference sequence). V lost 5 bases to trimming and J lost 4 bases, with 19 bases between them. The CDR3 loop reads CASSSPGGKRADTQYF. CDR3 sequence (DNA): TGTGCCAGTAGTTCACCGGGCGGGAAAAGGGCAGATACGCAGTATTTT.

This clone was detected ten times or more. The chain combines TRBV10-3 with TRBJ2-2; D uncertain. V was trimmed by 10 bases and J by 5 bases, leaving 17 bases between them. The germline gives CDR1 ENHRY, CDR2 SYGVKD. This CDR3 contains 14 residues. The CDR3, as DNA: TGTGCCACCGAACCGGGTCTTGGGACCGGGGAGCTGTTTTTT. This translates into CATEPGLGTGELFF.

This chain links TRBV2 with TRBJ2-5, with a weak D call TRBD1 (5 bases). V was trimmed by 3 bases and J by 10 bases, leaving 18 bases between them. Germline loops: CDR1 SNHLY, CDR2 FYNNEI. The CDR3 has 14 amino acids. Here the CDR3 reads CASSDSGQGRSQYF. Written as DNA, the CDR3 is TGTGCCAGCAGTGATTCTGGCCAGGGTAGAAGCCAGTACTTC. Full variable domain (rest looked up from reference TRBV2 and TRBJ2-5): EPEVTQTPSHQVTQMGQEVILRCVPISNHLYFYWYRQILGQKVEFLVSFYNNEISEKSEIFDDQFSVERPDGSNFTLKIRSTKLEDSAMYFCASSDSGQGRSQYFGPGTRLLVL.

This clone was detected once. This chain links TRBV5-6 with TRBJ2-3, with TRBD1 matching over 7 bases. V lost 4 bases and J lost 5; bases outside the gene matches: 7. CDR3 length: 14 amino acids. Germline loops: CDR1 SGHDT, CDR2 YYEEEE. CDR3 DNA sequence: TGTGCCAGCAGCCGACTGGACAGGAAAGATACGCAGTATTTT. Amino acids: CASSRLDRKDTQYF.

The chain employs TRBV3-1 (or the pseudogene TRBV3-2) and TRBJ1-2; 7 bases align to TRBD1. CDR3 length equals 15 residues. The V segment lost 4 bases and the J segment 5 bases; nucleotides outside the gene matches: 10. Germline V lookup: CDR1 LGHDT, CDR2 YNNKEL (reference sequence). CDR3: CASSRGQAYPYGYTF. The CDR3 bases are TGTGCCAGCAGCCGAGGACAGGCGTACCCGTATGGCTACACCTTC.

This chain joins TRBV28 and TRBJ2-7; D gene ambiguous. The V and J ends lost 3 bases and 4 bases respectively, with 25 bases between them. Per germline, CDR1 MDHEN and CDR2 SYDVKM. CDR3 length: 18 residues. The CDR3 reads CASSFQSSIFFQSYEQYF. CDR3 in DNA: TGTGCCAGCAGTTTTCAATCTAGTATTTTTTTCCAGAGTTACGAGCAGTACTTC.

This sequence joins TRBV28 and TRBJ2-3, with 10 nucleotides matching TRBD2. The trim removed 3 bases at V and 1 base at J, leaving 10 bases unmatched. The germline CDR1 and CDR2 sequences are MDHEN and SYDVKM. This CDR3 spans 18 amino acids. DNA of the CDR3: TGTGCCAGCAGTTTTCTCACGAGAGGGACTAGCGGCACAGATACGCAGTATTTT. The encoded protein is CASSFLTRGTSGTDTQYF.

The rearrangement joins TRBV6-5 to TRBJ1-6; tentative D call: TRBD1 (5 bases). The germline V gene encodes CDR1 MNHEY and CDR2 SVGAGI. The V end lost 7 bases, the J end lost 7 bases, and 8 bases lay between the germline ends. There are 12 residues in the CDR3. The CDR3 region has the DNA TGTGCCAGCAATCGACAGAATTCACCCCTCCACTTT. It codes for CASNRQNSPLHF.

The rearrangement uses TRBV4-1 and TRBJ2-3; a possible D gene is TRBD2 (6 bases). Between the trimmed V and J ends, which lost 4 bases and 6 bases, there was a span of 17 bases. The CDR3 runs to 15 residues. Germline CDR1 reads MGHRA; CDR2 reads YSYEKL. In nucleotides, the CDR3 is TGCGCCAGCAGCCGCCTACCGGGAGCCACCGATACGCAGTATTTT. Amino acid sequence: CASSRLPGATDTQYF.

The chain is built from TRBV28 and TRBJ1-4, with a weak D call TRBD1 (6 bases). The CDR3 sequence is 14 residues long. Looked up from germline, CDR1 is MDHEN and CDR2 is SYDVKM. Trimming stripped 4 bases from V and 7 bases from J, with 13 bases between. CDR3 in amino acids: CASSSTGSGEKLFF. As DNA, the CDR3 is TGTGCCAGCAGTTCAACAGGGTCGGGTGAAAAACTGTTTTTT.

This clone has just a few counts. The gene calls are TRBV5-1 and TRBJ1-5; TRBD1 matches 10 bases. Germline CDR1 and CDR2: SGHRS and YFSETQ. V lost 4 bases to trimming and J lost 7 bases; unmatched junction nucleotides: 8. CDR3 length: 15 amino acids. The CDR3 bases are TGCGCCAGCAGCCCGGGAGGGACAGGGGAACAGCCCCAGCATTTT. This encodes CASSPGGTGEQPQHF.

The J gene is TRBJ2-4, the V gene TRBV3-1 (or the pseudogene TRBV3-2), with 13 bases aligning to TRBD2. Looked up from germline, CDR1 is LGHDT and CDR2 is YNNKEL (reference sequence). The V and J ends lost 4 bases and 5 bases, in that order; junction bases with no gene match: 5. The CDR3 runs 16 residues. As DNA, the CDR3 is TGTGCCAGCAGCCCTTGGACTAGCGGGAGTCAAAACATTCAGTACTTC. It specifies CASSPWTSGSQNIQYF.

The V gene is TRBV5-4, the J gene TRBJ2-5; D call uncertain. Per the germline V gene, CDR1 is SGHNT and CDR2 is YYREEE (reference sequence). With 0 bases removed from V and 4 bases from J, the gap between germline ends came to 10 bases. The CDR3 spans 14 residues. The CDR3 reads CASSLAGWRETQYF. CDR3 in DNA: TGTGCCAGCAGCTTGGCGGGTTGGAGAGAGACCCAGTACTTC.

The rearrangement links TRBV5-8 to TRBJ2-5; D possibly corresponds to TRBD1 (5 bases). Trimming cost V 4 bases and J 5 bases, with 12 bases left between them. CDR1 is SGHTS, CDR2 YDEGEE, per germline. The length of the CDR3 is 13 residues. The CDR3 bases are TGTGCCAGCAGCCCGGACACGGCGGAGACCCAGTACTTC. Amino acid sequence: CASSPDTAETQYF.

The chain employs TRBV10-2 and TRBJ1-4; D gene uncertain. Germline V gives CDR1 WSHSY, CDR2 SAAADI. Trimming took off 0 bases at V and 3 bases at J, with 14 bases between the two ends. CDR3 size: 17 residues. The CDR3 bases are TGCGCCAGCAGTGAGTCGGCAGCCTCTAGGCCTAATGAAAAACTGTTTTTT. Its translation is CASSESAASRPNEKLFF.